The 2 T cell receptor beta chains presented below share a single source sample, sequenced in a study of blood T cell repertoires in COVID-19. The data were produced by immunoSEQ multiplex PCR, yet TCRdb's version contains in-frame clones alone and is incomplete. The sample holds 32,000 or so clones, almost 90% seen once. Sequences were obtained from peripheral blood. The receptors stem from a human donor in a cohort sampled during active COVID-19.

The rearrangement uses TRBV7-6 and TRBJ2-5, with a weak D call TRBD1 (7 bases). Germline lookup yields CDR1 SGHVS and CDR2 FNYEAQ. The CDR3 sequence is 13 residues long. V shed 7 bases and J shed 5 bases, with 14 bases lying between them. Here the CDR3 reads CASTRGVVETQYF. The CDR3 region has the DNA TGTGCCAGCACCAGGGGGGTGGTGGAGACCCAGTACTTC. The full variable domain, its missing parts supplied by reference TRBV7-6 and TRBJ2-5, is GAGVSQSPRYKVTKRGQDVALRCDPISGHVSLYWYRQALGQGPEFLTYFNYEAQQDKSGLPNDRFSAERPEGSISTLTIQRTEQRDSAMYRCASTRGVVETQYFGPGTRLLVL.

The genes are TRBV3-1 (or the pseudogene TRBV3-2) and TRBJ2-6, with D possibly being TRBD1 (7 bases). The CDR3 is 16 amino acids. Trimming pared 4 bases from V and 6 bases from J, leaving 16 bases between. Germline loops: CDR1 LGHDT, CDR2 YNNKEL (reference sequence). The CDR3, as DNA: TGTGCCAGCAGCCCGCCAGGAGGGGGCAAGGCCAACGTCCTGACTTTC. This encodes CASSPPGGGKANVLTF.